This TCR beta chain was profiled in a study of vaccination effects on CD4 cells after COVID-19. Study findings and constraints: By a late point after vaccination, infection- and vaccine-induced clones had shrunk markedly through clonal contraction. Early post-infection timepoints were absent, and convalescent patients were few.

This clone was detected a few times. Its antigen is unidentified. Prior to sequencing, the ViraFEST assay stimulated PBMC with viral peptide pools, which expanded the antigen-specific CD4+ T cells. The authors isolated CD4+ T cells after around 9 days of culture. Testing of the vaccine recipients showed negative nucleocapsid antibodies and no prior SARS-CoV-2 infection. Some clones are missing from TCRdb's copy, which holds only in-frame ones; the method was immunoSEQ multiplex PCR. The table records tens of thousands of clones, roughly three quarters of them present only once. The clonotype was recovered from a human donor who received a COVID-19 vaccine. The specimen comprised CD4+ T cells from PBMCs cultured with HCoV-NL63 spike peptides, sampled before COVID-19 vaccination.

In DNA form, the CDR3 reads TGTGCCAGCAGCCCACTAACAGGGACAGCTAACTATGGCTACACCTTC. This translates into CASSPLTGTANYGYTF. The chain combines TRBV5-6 with TRBJ1-2; TRBD1 matches 7 bases. The CDR3 loop spans 16 amino acids. Unmatched junction bases numbered 9, after V lost 4 bases and J lost 0 bases. Germline CDR1 reads SGHDT; CDR2 reads YYEEEE.